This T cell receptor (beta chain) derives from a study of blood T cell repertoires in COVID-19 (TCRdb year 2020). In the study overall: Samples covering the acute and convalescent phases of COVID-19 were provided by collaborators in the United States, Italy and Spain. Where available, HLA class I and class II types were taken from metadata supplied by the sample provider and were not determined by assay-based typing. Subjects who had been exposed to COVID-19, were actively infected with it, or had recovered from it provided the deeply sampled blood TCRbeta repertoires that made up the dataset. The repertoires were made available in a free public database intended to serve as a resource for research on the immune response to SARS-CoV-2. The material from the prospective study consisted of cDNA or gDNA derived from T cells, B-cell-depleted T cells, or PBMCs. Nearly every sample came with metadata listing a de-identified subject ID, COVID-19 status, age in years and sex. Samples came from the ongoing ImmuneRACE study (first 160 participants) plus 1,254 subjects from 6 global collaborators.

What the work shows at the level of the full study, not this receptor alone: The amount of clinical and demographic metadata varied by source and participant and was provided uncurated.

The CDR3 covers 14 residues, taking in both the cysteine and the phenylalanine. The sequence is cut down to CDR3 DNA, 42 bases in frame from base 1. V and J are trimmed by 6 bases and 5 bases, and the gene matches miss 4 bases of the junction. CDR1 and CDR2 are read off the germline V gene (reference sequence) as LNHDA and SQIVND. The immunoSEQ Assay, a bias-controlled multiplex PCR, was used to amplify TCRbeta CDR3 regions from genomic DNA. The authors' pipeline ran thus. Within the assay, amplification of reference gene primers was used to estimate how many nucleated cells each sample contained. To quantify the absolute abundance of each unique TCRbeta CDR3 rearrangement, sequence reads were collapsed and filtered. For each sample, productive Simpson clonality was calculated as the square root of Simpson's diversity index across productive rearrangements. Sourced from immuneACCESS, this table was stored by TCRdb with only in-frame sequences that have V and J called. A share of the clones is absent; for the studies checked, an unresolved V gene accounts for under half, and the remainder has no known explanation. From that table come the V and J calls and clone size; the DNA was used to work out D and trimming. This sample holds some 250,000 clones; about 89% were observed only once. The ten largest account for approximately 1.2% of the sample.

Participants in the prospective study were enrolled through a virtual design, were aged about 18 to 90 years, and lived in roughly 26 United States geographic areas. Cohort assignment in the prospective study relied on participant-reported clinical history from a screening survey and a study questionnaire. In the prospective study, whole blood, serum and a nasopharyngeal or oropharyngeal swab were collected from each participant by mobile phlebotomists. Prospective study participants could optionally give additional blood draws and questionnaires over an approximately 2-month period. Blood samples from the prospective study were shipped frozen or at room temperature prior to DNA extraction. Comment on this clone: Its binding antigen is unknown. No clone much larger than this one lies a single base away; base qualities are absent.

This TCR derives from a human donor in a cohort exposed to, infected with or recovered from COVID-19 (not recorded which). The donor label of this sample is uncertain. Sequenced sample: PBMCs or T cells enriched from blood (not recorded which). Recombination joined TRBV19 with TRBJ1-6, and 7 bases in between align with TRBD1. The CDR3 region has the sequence CASSETGNNSPLHF. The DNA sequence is TGTGCCAGTAGCGAGACAGGGAATAATTCACCCCTCCACTTT.